Sequencing of this T cell receptor (beta chain) was carried out in a study of blood T cell repertoires in COVID-19. TCRdb's table, derived via immunoSEQ multiplex PCR, lists solely in-frame clones and lacks some. Found here are about 440,000 clones, 70% to 90% of them singletons; the top ten hold just under 2%. J gave up 5 bases and V 3 bases, and 11 bases lay outside the gene matches. Germline loops: CDR1 KGHDR, CDR2 SFDVKD. The CDR3 sequence is 17 residues long. The origin of this receptor is a woman under 30 with acute COVID-19. This chain joins TRBV24-1 and TRBJ2-1; 8 bases align to TRBD2. Source material: PBMCs or T cells enriched from blood (not recorded which). CDR3 sequence: CATSDSPGTRGDNEQFF. Written as DNA, the CDR3 is TGTGCCACCAGTGATAGCCCCGGGACTAGGGGTGACAATGAGCAGTTCTTC.